A single sample is the source of the 14 T cell receptor beta chains below, sequenced in a study of blood T cells in healthy people across ages. The authors ran a second PCR of about 7 to 11 cycles using a sample-barcoded 5' primer and a J-beta primer mix. TCRdb ran MiXCR on the 5' RACE reads and lists one entry per CDR3 protein. The sample shows 550,000 to 650,000 distinct CDR3 sequences, about 30% of them seen only once. The source material was blood. The source is a woman older than 75 in good health.

This clonotype was observed many times. It may be a read error: a sequence one base away is much more abundant. J is TRBJ2-1 and V is TRBV20-1, with D possibly called TRBD1 or TRBD2 (5 bases each). This CDR3 spans 15 amino acids. V shed 6 bases and J shed 12 bases, with 27 bases lying between them. Germline V gene lookup returns CDR1 DFQATT and CDR2 SNEGSKA (reference sequence). In nucleotides, the CDR3 is TGCAGTGCGCGCAATACGGGACGGAACGGCGTGGGGCAGTTCTTC. Translated: CSARNTGRNGVGQFF.

This clonotype was counted many times. The V and J genes are TRBV20-1 and TRBJ1-4, with no clear D. Per the germline V gene, CDR1 is DFQATT and CDR2 is SNEGSKA (reference sequence). Trimming took off 3 bases at V and 6 bases at J, with 14 bases between the two ends. The CDR3 is 14 amino acids. CDR3 DNA: TGCAGTGCTAGTCGGCCCGGAGATCATGAAAAACTGTTTTTT. Its translation is CSASRPGDHEKLFF.

This clonotype was detected many times. V and J are TRBV3-1 and TRBJ1-2; D is ambiguous. The CDR3 runs 13 residues. The V and J ends lost 4 bases and 4 bases respectively, with 10 bases between them. The germline V gene encodes CDR1 LGHDT and CDR2 YNNKEL (reference sequence). CDR3 amino acids: CASSLGPFYGYTF. CDR3 DNA: TGTGCCAGCAGCCTCGGACCTTTCTATGGCTACACCTTC. Filled out from reference TRBV3-1 and TRBJ1-2, the complete variable domain reads DTAVSQTPKYLVTQMGNDKSIKCEQNLGHDTMYWYKQDSKKFLKIMFSYNNKELIINETVPNRFSPKSPDKAHLNLHINSLELGDSAVYFCASSLGPFYGYTFGSGTRLTVV.

This clonotype was counted many times. The chain is built from TRBV5-5 and TRBJ2-7, with D perhaps matching TRBD1 (6 bases). V gave up 4 bases and J gave up 0 bases, with 11 bases separating them. Per the germline V gene, CDR1 is SGHKS and CDR2 is YYEKEE (reference sequence). This CDR3 spans 14 amino acids. This chain's CDR3 is CASSLYRDSYEQYF. CDR3 nucleotide sequence: TGTGCCAGCAGCCTGTACAGGGACTCCTACGAGCAGTACTTC.

As to this clonotype: A much larger clone differs from this one at a single base, so this may be a read error. The chain carries TRBV20-1 and TRBJ2-1; 8 bases align to TRBD2. Germline lookup yields CDR1 DFQATT and CDR2 SNEGSKA (reference sequence). This CDR3 has 15 residues. Losses at the gene ends were 0 bases for V and 7 bases for J; bases not matched to a gene: 8. CDR3 bases: TGCAGTGCTAGAGAGCAGTCGGGGGGGCCAAATGAGCAGTTCTTC. This codes for CSAREQSGGPNEQFF.

This clonotype was found a few times. This rearrangement joins TRBV7-9 to TRBJ1-2; maybe TRBD1 (6 bases). Germline lookup yields CDR1 SEHNR and CDR2 FQNEAQ (reference sequence). V was clipped by 5 bases and J by 4 bases, with 20 bases between them. This CDR3 comprises 16 residues. The CDR3 here is CASSPGDRGTTYGYTF. CDR3 DNA: TGTGCCAGCAGCCCAGGGGACCGAGGCACAACCTATGGCTACACCTTC.

The sample holds a few counts of this clonotype. The chain has TRBV7-2 and TRBJ2-5; no firm D call. The CDR3 is made up of 13 amino acids. The germline gives CDR1 SGHTA, CDR2 FQGNSA. The V end lost 2 bases, the J end lost 6 bases, and 10 bases lay between the germline ends. The CDR3 DNA reads TGTGCCAGCAGCTTACCTCCCGGCCAGACCCAGTACTTC. Translation gives CASSLPPGQTQYF.

The chain couples TRBV6-6 to TRBJ1-2; a possible D gene is TRBD1 (5 bases). Trimming took 6 bases from V and 6 from J, leaving 20 bases between them. The CDR3 totals 15 residues. Germline V lookup: CDR1 MNHNY, CDR2 SVGAGI (reference sequence). This chain's CDR3 is CASSQTLTESDGYTF. CDR3 coding DNA: TGTGCCAGCAGCCAAACCCTGACAGAGTCGGATGGCTACACCTTC.

As concerns this clonotype: A much larger clone lies one base from this, so it may be a read error. The rearrangement joins TRBV9 to TRBJ2-3; D is ambiguous. In germline, CDR1 is SGDLS, CDR2 YYNGEE. The CDR3 is 15 residues long. The DNA of the CDR3 is TGTGCCTGCAGCCCTGTTCGGGTACCTACAGATACGCAGTATTTT. This gives the protein CACSPVRVPTDTQYF.

This clonotype was counted a single time. The CDR3 coding sequence is TGCAGTGCTTCCGACAGAGCTTCAAACAATGAGCAGTTCTTC. Translation gives CSASDRASNNEQFF. The chain links TRBV20-1 to TRBJ2-1, with D tentatively TRBD1 (5 bases). The CDR3 sequence is 14 residues long. V gave up 5 bases and J gave up 5 bases, with 16 bases separating them. Germline lookup yields CDR1 DFQATT and CDR2 SNEGSKA (reference sequence).

This clonotype appeared a few times. The chain uses TRBV6-1 and TRBJ2-1; TRBD1 aligns across 7 bases. CDR1 and CDR2 from the germline V gene are MNHNS and SASEGT. The J segment lost 9 bases and the V segment lost 4 bases, leaving 6 bases of the junction unmatched. This CDR3 has 13 amino acids. For the CDR3, the DNA is TGTGCCAGCAGTGTTACAGGGGTAGGTGAGCAGTTCTTC. This gives the protein CASSVTGVGEQFF.

This clonotype has a count of ten or more. The chain combines TRBV7-9 with TRBJ2-1; the match to TRBD1 covers 9 bases. After removal of 5 bases from V and 0 bases from J, the junction contained 11 bases not matched to a gene. The length of the CDR3 is 18 residues. CDR1 and CDR2 (germline): SEHNR, FQNEAQ (reference sequence). The CDR3 protein is CASSPQGQGRASYNEQFF. The CDR3 nucleotides read TGTGCCAGCAGCCCTCAGGGACAGGGAAGGGCCTCCTACAATGAGCAGTTCTTC.

This clonotype was counted a single time. The chain combines TRBV5-1 with TRBJ2-1, with TRBD1 matching 7 bases. V lost 0 bases and J lost 8; bases outside the gene matches: 11. The CDR3 runs to 16 residues. Germline values: CDR1 SGHRS, CDR2 YFSETQ. In nucleotides, the CDR3 is TGCGCCAGCAGCTTGGAGGGGGCTTTCACACACGATGAGCAGTTCTTC. Amino acids: CASSLEGAFTHDEQFF.

The DNA for the CDR3 is TGCGCCAGCAGCTTGGGGGACGGCCCCGAGCAGTACTTC. This codes for CASSLGDGPEQYF. V and J are TRBV5-1 and TRBJ2-5; D is perhaps TRBD1 or TRBD2 (5 bases each). TRBJ2-7 matches the DNA end more closely, so the J call is doubtful. The length of the CDR3 is 13 residues. Germline lookup yields CDR1 SGHRS and CDR2 YFSETQ.